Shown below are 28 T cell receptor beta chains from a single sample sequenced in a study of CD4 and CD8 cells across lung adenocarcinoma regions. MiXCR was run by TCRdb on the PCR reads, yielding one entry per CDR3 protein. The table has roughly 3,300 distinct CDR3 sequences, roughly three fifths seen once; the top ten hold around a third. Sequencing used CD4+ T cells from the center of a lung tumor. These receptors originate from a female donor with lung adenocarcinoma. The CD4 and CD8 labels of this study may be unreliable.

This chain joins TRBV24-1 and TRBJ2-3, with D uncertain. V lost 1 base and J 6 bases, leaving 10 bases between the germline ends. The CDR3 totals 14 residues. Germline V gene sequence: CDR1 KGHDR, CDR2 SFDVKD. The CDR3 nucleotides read TGTGCCACCAGTGATTTTGGGGTCTCGGATACGCAGTATTTT. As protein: CATSDFGVSDTQYF.

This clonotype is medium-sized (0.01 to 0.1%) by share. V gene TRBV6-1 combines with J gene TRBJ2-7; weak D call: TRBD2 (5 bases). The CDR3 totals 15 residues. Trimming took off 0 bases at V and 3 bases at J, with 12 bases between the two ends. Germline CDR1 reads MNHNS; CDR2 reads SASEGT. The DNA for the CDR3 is TGTGCCAGCAGTGAAGCTGGTGGAGGAGTCTACGAGCAGTACTTC. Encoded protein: CASSEAGGGVYEQYF.

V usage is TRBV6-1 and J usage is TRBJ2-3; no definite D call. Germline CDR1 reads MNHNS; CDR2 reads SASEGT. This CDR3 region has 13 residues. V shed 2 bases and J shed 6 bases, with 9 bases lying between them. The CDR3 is CASSELAWDTQYF. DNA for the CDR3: TGTGCCAGCAGTGAACTTGCGTGGGATACGCAGTATTTT.

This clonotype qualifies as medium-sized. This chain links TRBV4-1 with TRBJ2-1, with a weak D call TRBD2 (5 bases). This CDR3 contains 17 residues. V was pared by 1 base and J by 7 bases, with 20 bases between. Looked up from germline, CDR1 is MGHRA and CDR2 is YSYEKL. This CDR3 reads CASSQALTGLLSNEQFF. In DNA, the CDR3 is TGCGCCAGCAGCCAAGCCTTGACGGGATTACTTTCTAATGAGCAGTTCTTC.

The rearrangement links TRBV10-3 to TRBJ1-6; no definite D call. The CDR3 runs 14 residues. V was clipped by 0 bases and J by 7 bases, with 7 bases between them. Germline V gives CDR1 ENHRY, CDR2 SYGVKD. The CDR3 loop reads CAISESIQNSPLHF. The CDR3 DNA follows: TGTGCCATCAGTGAGTCGATCCAGAATTCACCCCTCCACTTT.

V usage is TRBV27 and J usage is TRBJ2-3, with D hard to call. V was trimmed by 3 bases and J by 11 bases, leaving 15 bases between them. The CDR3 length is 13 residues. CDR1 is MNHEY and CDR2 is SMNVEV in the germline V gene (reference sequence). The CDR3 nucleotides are TGTGCCAGCAGTTTTACGGGCAAAAATATGCAGTATTTT. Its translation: CASSFTGKNMQYF.

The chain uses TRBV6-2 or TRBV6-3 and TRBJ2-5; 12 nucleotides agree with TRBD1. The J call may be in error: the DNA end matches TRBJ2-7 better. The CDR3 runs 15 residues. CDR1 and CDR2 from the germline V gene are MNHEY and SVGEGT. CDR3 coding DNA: TGTGCCAGCAGTCGGGGGGGACAGGGGGCGGTCGAGCAGTACTTC. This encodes CASSRGGQGAVEQYF.

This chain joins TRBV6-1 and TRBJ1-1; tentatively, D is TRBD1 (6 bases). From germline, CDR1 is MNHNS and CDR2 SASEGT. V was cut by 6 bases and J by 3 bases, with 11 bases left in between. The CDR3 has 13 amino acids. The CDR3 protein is CASSRQVYTEAFF. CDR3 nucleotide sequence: TGTGCCAGCAGCAGACAGGTTTACACTGAAGCTTTCTTT.

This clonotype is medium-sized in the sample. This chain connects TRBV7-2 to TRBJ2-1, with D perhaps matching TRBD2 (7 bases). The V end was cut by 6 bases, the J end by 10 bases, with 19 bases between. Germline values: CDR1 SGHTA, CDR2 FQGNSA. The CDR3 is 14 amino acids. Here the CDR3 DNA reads TGTGCCAGCAGGGCGTTTTGGGGGCGGGGGGAGCAGTTCTTC. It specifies CASRAFWGRGEQFF. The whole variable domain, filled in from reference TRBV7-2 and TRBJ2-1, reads GAGVSQSPSNKVTEKGKDVELRCDPISGHTALYWYRQSLGQGLEFLIYFQGNSAPDKSGLPSDRFSAERTGGSVSTLTIQRTQQEDSAVYLCASRAFWGRGEQFFGPGTRLTVL.

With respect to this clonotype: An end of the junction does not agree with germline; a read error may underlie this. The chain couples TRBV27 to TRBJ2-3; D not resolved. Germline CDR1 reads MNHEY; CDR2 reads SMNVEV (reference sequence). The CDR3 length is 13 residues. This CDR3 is CASRGTGRDTQYF. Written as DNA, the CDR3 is TGTGCCAGCAGGGGCACGGGCAGAGATACCCAGTATTTT.

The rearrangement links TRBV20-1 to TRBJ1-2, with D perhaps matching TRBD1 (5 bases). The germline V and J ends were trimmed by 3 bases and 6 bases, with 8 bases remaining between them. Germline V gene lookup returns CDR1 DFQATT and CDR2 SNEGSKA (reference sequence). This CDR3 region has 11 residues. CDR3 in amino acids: CSASAGHGYTF. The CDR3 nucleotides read TGCAGTGCTAGCGCAGGGCATGGCTACACCTTC.

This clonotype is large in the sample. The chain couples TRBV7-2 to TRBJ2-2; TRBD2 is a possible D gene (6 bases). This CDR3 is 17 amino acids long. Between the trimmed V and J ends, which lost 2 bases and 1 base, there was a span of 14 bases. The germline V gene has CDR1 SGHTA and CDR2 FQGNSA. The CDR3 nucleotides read TGTGCCAGCAGCTTATTCGGGAGATCAGGGAACACCGGGGAGCTGTTTTTT. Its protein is CASSLFGRSGNTGELFF.

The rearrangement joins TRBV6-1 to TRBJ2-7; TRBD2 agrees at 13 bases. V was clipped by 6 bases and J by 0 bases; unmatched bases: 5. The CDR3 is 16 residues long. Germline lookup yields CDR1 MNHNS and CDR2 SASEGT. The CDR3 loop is CASRGWTSGSSYEQYF. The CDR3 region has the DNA TGTGCCAGCAGGGGTTGGACTAGCGGGAGCTCCTACGAGCAGTACTTC.

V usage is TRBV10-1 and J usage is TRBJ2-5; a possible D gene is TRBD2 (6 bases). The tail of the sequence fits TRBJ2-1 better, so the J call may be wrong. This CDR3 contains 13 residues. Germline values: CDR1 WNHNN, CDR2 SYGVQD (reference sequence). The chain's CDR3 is CASIERAHNEQFF. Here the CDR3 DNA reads TGCGCCAGCATCGAGCGGGCCCACAATGAGCAGTTCTTC.

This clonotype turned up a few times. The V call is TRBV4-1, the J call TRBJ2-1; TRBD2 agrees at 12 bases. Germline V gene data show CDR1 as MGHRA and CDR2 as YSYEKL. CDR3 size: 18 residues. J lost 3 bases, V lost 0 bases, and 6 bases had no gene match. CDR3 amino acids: CASSQDQLAGGLYNEQFF. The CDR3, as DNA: TGCGCCAGCAGCCAAGATCAACTAGCGGGAGGCCTCTACAATGAGCAGTTCTTC.

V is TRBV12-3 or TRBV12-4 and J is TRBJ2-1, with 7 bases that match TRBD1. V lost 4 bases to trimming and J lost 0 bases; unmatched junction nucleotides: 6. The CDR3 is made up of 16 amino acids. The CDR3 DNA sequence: TGTGCCAGCAGTTACCGACAGGGTGGCTCCTACAATGAGCAGTTCTTC. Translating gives CASSYRQGGSYNEQFF.

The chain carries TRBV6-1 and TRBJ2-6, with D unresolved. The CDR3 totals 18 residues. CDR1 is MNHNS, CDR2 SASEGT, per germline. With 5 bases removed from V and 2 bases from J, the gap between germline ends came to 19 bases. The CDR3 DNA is TGTGCCAGCAGTAAATTTAAACGTGGGGTTGCTGGGGCCAACGTCCTGACTTTC. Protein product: CASSKFKRGVAGANVLTF.

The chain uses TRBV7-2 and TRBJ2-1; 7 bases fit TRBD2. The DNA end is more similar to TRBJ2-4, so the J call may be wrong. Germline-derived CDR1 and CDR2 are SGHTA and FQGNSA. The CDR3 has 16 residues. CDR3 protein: CASSLSAGVTKNIQYF. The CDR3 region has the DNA TGTGCCAGCAGCTTGTCTGCGGGAGTTACCAAAAACATTCAGTACTTC.

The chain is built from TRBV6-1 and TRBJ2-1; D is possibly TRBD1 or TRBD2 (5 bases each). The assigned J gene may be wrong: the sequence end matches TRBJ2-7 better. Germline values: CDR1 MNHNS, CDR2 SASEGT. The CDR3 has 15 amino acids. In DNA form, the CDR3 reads TGTGCCAGCCGGCGGGCTGGGCAGGGTCTGGACGAGCAGTACTTC. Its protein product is CASRRAGQGLDEQYF.

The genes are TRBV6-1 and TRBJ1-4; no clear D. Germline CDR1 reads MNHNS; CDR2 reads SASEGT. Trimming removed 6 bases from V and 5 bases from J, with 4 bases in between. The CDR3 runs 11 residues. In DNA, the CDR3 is TGTGCCAGCAGCGAGAATGAAAAACTGTTTTTT. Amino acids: CASSENEKLFF.

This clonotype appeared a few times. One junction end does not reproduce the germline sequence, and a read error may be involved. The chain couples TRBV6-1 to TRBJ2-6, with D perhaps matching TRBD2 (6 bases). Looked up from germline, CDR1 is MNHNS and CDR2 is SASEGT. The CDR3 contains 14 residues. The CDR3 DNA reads TGTGCCAGCAGTGGCGGGGCTGGGGCCAACGTCCTGTACTTC. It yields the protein CASSGGAGANVLYF.

The CDR3 sequence is CASSYRRGYEQYF. CDR3 in DNA: TGTGCCAGCAGTTACCGCAGGGGCTACGAGCAGTACTTC. The chain couples TRBV6-5 to TRBJ2-4, with D possibly matching TRBD1 (6 bases). Judging by the DNA end, TRBJ2-7 fits better; the J call may be wrong. Per germline, CDR1 MNHEY and CDR2 SVGAGI. This CDR3 has 13 residues.

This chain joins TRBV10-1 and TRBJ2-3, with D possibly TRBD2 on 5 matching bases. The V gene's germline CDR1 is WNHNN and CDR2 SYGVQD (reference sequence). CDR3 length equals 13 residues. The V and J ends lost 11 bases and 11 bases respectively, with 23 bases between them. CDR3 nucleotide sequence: TGCGCCTCGGAACTGGGAGCTAAAAACATGCAGTATTTT. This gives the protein CASELGAKNMQYF.

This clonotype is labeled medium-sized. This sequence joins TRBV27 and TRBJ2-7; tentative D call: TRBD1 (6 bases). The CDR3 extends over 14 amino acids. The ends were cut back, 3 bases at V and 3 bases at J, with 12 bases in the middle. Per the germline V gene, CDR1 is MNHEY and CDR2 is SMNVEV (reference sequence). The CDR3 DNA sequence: TGTGCCAGCAGTTTTGGTAGGGGGTACTACGAGCAGTACTTC. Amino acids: CASSFGRGYYEQYF.

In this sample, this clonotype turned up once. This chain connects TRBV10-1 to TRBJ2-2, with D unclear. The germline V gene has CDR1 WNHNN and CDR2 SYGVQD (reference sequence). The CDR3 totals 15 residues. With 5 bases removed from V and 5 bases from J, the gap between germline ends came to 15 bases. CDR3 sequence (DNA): TGCGCCAGCAGTCCTTTGGCGGATCAAACCGGGGAGCTGTTTTTT. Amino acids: CASSPLADQTGELFF.

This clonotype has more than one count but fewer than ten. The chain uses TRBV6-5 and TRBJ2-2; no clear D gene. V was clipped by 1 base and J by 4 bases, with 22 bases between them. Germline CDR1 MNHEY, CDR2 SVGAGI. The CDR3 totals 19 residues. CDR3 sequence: CASSYFASASGPPTGELFF. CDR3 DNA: TGTGCCAGCAGTTACTTCGCGTCGGCGTCCGGCCCACCCACCGGGGAGCTGTTTTTT.

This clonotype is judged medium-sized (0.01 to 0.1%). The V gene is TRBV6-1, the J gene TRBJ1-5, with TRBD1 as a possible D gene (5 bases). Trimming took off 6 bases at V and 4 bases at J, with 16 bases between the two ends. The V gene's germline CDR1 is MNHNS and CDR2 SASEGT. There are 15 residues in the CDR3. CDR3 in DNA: TGTGCCAGCAGCCGCTCTGGGGCACCGAATCAGCCCCAGCATTTT. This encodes CASSRSGAPNQPQHF.

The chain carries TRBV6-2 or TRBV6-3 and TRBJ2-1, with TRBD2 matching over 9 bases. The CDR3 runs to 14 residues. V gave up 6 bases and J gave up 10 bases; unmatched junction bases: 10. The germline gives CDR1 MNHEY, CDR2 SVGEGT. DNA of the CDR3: TGTGCCAGCAGAACCTTAGGGACTAGCTGGGAGCAGTTCTTC. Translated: CASRTLGTSWEQFF.